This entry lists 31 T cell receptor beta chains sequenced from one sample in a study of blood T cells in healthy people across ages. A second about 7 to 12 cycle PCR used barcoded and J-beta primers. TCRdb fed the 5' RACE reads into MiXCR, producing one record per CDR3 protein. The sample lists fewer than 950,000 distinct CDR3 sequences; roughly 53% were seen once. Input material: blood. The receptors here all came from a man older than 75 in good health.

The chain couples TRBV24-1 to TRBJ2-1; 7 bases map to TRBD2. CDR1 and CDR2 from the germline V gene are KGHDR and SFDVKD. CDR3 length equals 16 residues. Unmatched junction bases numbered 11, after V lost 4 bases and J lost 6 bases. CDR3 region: CATSDPRLAVRNEQFF. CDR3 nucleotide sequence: TGTGCCACCAGTGACCCAAGACTAGCCGTACGCAATGAGCAGTTCTTC.

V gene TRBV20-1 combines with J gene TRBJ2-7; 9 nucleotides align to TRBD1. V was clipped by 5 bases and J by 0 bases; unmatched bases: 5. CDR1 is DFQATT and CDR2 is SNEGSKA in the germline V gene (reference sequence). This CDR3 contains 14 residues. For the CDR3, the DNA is TGCAGTGCTTTGACAGGGGGTAGCTCCTACGAGCAGTACTTC. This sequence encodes CSALTGGSSYEQYF.

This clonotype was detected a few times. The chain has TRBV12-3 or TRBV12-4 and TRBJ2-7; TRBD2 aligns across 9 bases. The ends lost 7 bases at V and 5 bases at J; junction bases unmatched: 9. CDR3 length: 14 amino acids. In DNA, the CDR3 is TGTGCCAGCACCTGGGGCGGGAGGGCGAACGAGCAGTACTTC. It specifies CASTWGGRANEQYF.

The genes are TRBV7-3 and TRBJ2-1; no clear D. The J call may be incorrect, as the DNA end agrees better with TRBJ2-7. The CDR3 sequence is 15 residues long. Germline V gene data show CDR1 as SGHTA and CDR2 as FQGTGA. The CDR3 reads CASSLSRTTYNEQYF. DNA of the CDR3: TGTGCCAGCAGCTTAAGCAGAACTACCTACAATGAGCAGTACTTC.

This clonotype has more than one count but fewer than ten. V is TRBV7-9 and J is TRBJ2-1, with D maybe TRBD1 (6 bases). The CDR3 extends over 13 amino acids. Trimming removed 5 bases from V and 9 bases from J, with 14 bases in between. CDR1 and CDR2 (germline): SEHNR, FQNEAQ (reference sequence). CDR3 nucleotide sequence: TGTGCCAGCAGCGGGCAGGGGAGAGGTGAGCAGTTCTTC. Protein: CASSGQGRGEQFF.

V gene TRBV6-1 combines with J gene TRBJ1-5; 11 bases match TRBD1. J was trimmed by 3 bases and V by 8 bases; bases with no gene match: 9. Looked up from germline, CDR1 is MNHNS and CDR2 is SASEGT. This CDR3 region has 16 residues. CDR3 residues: CASGSGDRGVNQPQHF. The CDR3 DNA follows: TGTGCCAGCGGATCTGGGGACAGGGGGGTCAATCAGCCCCAGCATTTT.

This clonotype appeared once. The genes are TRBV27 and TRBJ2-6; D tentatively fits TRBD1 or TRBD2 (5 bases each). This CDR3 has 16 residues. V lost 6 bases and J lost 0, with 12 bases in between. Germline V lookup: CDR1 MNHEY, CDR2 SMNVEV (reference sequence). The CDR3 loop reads CASSSMGVSGANVLTF. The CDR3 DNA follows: TGTGCCAGCAGCTCCATGGGGGTCTCTGGGGCCAACGTCCTGACTTTC.

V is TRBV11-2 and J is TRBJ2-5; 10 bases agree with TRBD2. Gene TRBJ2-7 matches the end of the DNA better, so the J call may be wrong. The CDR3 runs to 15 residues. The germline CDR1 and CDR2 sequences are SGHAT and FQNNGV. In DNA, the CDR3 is TGTGCCAGTAGCCGCGGGACTAGCGTCGCCTACGAGCAGTACTTC. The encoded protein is CASSRGTSVAYEQYF.

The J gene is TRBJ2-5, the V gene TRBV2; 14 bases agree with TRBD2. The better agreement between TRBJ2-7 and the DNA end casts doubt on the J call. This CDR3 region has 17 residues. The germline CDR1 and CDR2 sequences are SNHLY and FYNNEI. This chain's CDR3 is CASRPGLAGVLWGEQYF. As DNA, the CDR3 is TGTGCCAGCAGACCGGGACTAGCGGGAGTATTATGGGGCGAGCAGTACTTC.

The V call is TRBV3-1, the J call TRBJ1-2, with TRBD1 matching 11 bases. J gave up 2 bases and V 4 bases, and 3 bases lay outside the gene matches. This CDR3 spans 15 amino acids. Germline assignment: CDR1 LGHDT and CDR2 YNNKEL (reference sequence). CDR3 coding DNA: TGTGCCAGCAGCCGAAGGACAGGGGGCAACTATGGCTACACCTTC. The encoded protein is CASSRRTGGNYGYTF.

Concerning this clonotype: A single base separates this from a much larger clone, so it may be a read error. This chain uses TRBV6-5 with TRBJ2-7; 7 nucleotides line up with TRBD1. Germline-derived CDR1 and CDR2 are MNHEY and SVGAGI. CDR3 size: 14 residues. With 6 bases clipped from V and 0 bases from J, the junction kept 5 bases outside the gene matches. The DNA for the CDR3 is TGTGCCAGCAGCGAGACAGGGAGCTCCTACGAGCAGTACTTC. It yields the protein CASSETGSSYEQYF.

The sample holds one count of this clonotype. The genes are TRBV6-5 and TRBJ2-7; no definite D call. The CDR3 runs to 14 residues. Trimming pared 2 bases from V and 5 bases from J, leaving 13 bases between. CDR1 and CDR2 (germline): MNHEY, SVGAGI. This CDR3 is CASSYLNLVHEQYF. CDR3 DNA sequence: TGTGCCAGCAGTTACCTGAACCTTGTCCACGAGCAGTACTTC.

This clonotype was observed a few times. The chain's CDR3 is CASRITGVETQYF. For the CDR3, the DNA is TGTGCCAGCAGAATAACAGGGGTGGAGACCCAGTACTTC. The V gene is TRBV12-3 or TRBV12-4, the J gene TRBJ2-5; 7 positions agree with TRBD1. This CDR3 spans 13 amino acids. V lost 6 bases, J lost 5 bases, and 6 bases stayed unmatched.

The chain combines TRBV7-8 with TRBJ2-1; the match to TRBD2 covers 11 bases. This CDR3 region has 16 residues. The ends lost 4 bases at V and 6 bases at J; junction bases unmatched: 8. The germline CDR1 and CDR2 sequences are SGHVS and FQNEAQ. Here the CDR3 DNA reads TGTGCCAGCAGCTCCAAACTAGCGGGAGAGATCAATGAGCAGTTCTTC. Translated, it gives CASSSKLAGEINEQFF.

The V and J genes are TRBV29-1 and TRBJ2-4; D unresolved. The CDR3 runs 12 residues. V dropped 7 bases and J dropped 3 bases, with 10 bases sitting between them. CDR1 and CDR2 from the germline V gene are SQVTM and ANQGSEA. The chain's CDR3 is CSAEIGKNIQYF. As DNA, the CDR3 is TGCAGCGCCGAAATAGGCAAAAACATTCAGTACTTC.

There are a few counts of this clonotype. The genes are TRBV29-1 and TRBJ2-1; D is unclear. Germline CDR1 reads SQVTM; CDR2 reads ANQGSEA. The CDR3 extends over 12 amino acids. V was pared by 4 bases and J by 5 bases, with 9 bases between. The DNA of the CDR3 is TGCAGCGTTGGGGCAGTCAACAATGAGCAGTTCTTC. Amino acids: CSVGAVNNEQFF.

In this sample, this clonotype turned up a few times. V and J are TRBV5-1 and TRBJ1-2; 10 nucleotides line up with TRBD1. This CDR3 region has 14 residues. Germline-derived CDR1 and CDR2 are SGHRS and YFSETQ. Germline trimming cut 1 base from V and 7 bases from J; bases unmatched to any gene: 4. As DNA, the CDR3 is TGCGCCAGCAGCTTGACGACAGGGGGCCCTGGCTACACCTTC. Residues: CASSLTTGGPGYTF.

CDR3 sequence (DNA): TGTGCCATCAGTGAGTTGGGGGACTACGAGCAGTACTTC. The encoded protein is CAISELGDYEQYF. This sequence joins TRBV10-3 and TRBJ2-7, with D perhaps TRBD1 or TRBD2 (5 bases each). The V and J ends lost 1 base and 3 bases respectively, with 7 bases between them. The CDR3 runs 13 residues. In germline, CDR1 is ENHRY, CDR2 SYGVKD.

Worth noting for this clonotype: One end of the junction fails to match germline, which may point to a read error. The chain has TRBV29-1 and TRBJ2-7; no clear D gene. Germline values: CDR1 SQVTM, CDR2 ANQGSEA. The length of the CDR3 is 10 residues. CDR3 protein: CGVGSYEQYF. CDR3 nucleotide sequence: TGCGGCGTGGGTTCCTACGAGCAGTACTTC.

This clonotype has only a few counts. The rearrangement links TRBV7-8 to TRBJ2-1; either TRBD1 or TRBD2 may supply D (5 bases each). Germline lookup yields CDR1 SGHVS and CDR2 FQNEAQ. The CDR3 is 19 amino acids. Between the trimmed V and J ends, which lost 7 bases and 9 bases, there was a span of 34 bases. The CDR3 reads CASILGWTGADDFRVEQFF. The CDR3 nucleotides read TGTGCCAGCATCCTAGGTTGGACCGGGGCTGACGATTTCCGGGTTGAGCAGTTCTTC.

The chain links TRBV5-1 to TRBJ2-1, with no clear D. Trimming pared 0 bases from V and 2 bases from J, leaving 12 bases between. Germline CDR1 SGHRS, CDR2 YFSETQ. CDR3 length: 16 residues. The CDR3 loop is CASSLGAAGTYNEQFF. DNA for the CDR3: TGCGCCAGCAGCTTGGGGGCGGCAGGTACCTACAATGAGCAGTTCTTC.

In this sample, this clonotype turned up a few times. DNA of the CDR3: TGTGCCAGTCGGACTAGCGGGAGACAGGAGCAGTTCTTC. It is translated as CASRTSGRQEQFF. V is TRBV27 and J is TRBJ2-1; 13 positions agree with TRBD2. The V and J ends lost 9 bases and 10 bases, in that order; junction bases with no gene match: 6. The germline gives CDR1 MNHEY, CDR2 SMNVEV (reference sequence). CDR3 length equals 13 residues.

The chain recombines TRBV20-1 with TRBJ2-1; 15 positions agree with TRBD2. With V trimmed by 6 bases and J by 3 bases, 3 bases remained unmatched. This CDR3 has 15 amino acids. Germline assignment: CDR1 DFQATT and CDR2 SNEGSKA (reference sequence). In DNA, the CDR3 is TGCAGTGCACTGGGACTAGCGGGAGGCTACAATGAGCAGTTCTTC. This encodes CSALGLAGGYNEQFF.

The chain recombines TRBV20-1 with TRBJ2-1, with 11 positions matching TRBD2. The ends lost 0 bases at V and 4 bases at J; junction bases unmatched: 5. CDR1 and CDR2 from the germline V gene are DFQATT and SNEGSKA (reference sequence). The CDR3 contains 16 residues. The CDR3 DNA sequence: TGCAGTGCTAGAGATTATCTAGCGGGAGGATACAATGAGCAGTTCTTC. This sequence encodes CSARDYLAGGYNEQFF.

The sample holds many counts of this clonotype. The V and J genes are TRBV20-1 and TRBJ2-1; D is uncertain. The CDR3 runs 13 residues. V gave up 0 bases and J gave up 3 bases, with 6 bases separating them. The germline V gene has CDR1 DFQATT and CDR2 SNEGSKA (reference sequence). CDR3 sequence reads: CSAREQLYNEQFF. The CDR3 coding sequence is TGCAGTGCTAGAGAGCAGCTCTACAATGAGCAGTTCTTC.

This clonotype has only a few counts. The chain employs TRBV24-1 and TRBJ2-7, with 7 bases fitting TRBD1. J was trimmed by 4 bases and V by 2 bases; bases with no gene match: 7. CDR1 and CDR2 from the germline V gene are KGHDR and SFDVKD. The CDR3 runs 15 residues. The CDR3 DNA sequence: TGTGCCACCAGTGATTCCGGGACAGCATTATACGAGCAGTACTTC. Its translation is CATSDSGTALYEQYF.

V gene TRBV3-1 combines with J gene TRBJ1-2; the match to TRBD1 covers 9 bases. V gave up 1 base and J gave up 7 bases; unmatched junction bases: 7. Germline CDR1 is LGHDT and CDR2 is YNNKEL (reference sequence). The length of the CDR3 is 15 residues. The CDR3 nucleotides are TGTGCCAGCAGCCAAGGGGGACAGGGCAGGGGTGGCTACACCTTC. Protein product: CASSQGGQGRGGYTF.

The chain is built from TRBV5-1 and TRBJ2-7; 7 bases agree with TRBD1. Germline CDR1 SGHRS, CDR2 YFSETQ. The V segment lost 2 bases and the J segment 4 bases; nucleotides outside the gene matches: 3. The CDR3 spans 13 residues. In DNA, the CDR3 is TGCGCCAGCAGCTTCGGGACAGAATACGAGCAGTACTTC. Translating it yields CASSFGTEYEQYF.

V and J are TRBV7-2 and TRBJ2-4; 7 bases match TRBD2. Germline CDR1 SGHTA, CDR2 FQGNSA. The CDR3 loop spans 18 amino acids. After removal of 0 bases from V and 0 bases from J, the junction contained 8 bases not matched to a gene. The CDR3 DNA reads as TGTGCCAGCAGCTTAGCCCTAGCGGAGAGGGTAGCCAAAAACATTCAGTACTTC. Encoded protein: CASSLALAERVAKNIQYF.

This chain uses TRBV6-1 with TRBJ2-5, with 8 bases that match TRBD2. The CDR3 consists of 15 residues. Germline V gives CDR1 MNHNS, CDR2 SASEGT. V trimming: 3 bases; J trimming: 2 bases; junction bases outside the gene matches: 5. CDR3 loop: CASSETGTRQETQYF. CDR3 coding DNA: TGTGCCAGCAGTGAGACCGGGACTAGACAAGAGACCCAGTACTTC.

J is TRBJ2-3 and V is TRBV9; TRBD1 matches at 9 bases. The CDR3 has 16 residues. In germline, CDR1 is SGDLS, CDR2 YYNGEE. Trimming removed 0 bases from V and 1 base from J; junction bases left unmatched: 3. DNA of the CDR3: TGTGCCAGCAGCGTAGTTGGGACAGGGCGCACAGATACGCAGTATTTT. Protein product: CASSVVGTGRTDTQYF.